The sequence of this TCR beta chain was determined in a study of cytomegalovirus exposure and HLA in healthy donors. Study details: The study's early data release held 80 million to 95 million unique TCRs from HLA-typed donors.

The V and J ends lost 4 bases and 13 bases, in that order; junction bases with no gene match: 4. The CDR3 runs to 12 residues. Germline V gene data show CDR1 as MNHEY and CDR2 as SVGAGI. Use of 60 Vbeta and 13 Jbeta primers characterized the PCR. TCRdb's table, derived via immunoSEQ multiplex PCR, lists solely in-frame clones and lacks some. The data show about 160,000 clones, around nine tenths seen once. This clone was recorded a few times. The clonotype originates from a woman in her 30s in good health and CMV-seronegative. The J gene is TRBJ1-4, the V gene TRBV6-5; 9 bases align to TRBD1. The sample comprised PBMCs. The CDR3 loop reads CASSSGTGRLFF. CDR3 nucleotides: TGTGCCAGCAGTTCCGGGACAGGGAGACTGTTTTTT.